This T cell receptor beta chain was sequenced during a study of cytomegalovirus exposure and HLA in healthy donors. J gave up 5 bases and V 6 bases, and 7 bases lay outside the gene matches. CDR3 length: 14 residues. The V gene's germline CDR1 is SGDLS and CDR2 YYNGEE. Use of 60 Vbeta and 13 Jbeta primers characterized the PCR. Data came from immunoSEQ multiplex PCR; TCRdb stores just in-frame clones and leaves some out. The table has 100,000 to 150,000 clones, 84% seen once. This clone was observed a few times. This receptor was taken from a woman under 30 in good health and CMV-seropositive. The chain has TRBV9 and TRBJ2-5; 10 bases fit TRBD2. Sequenced: PBMCs. CDR3 amino acids: CASNVAGGVETQYF. Here the CDR3 DNA reads TGTGCCAGCAATGTAGCGGGGGGAGTGGAGACCCAGTACTTC. Variable domain in full (rest from reference TRBV9 and TRBJ2-5): DSGVTQTPKHLITATGQRVTLRCSPRSGDLSVYWYQQSLDQGLQFLIQYYNGEERAKGNILERFSAQQFPDLHSELNLSSLELGDSALYFCASNVAGGVETQYFGPGTRLLVL.